In its sample, the clone carrying this T cell receptor beta chain was seen a few times. The antigen is not known. Per the germline V gene, CDR1 is LGHNA and CDR2 is YSLEER. The CDR3 totals 20 residues. Trimming removed 0 bases from V and 3 bases from J, with 24 bases in between. TCRdb analysed the reads with MiXCR anew, one entry per CDR3 protein. The sample consists of tens of thousands of distinct CDR3 sequences, around 28% of them appearing once. The data were obtained in a study of T cell repertoires in cytomegalovirus infection. The wider study: Both CMV infection and a matching HLA type were indicated by public TCR beta signatures. The study's findings and limits: The response measured ex vivo was dominated by TCR beta clonotypes (HLA-C-restricted and CMV-specific).

Sample: CD8+ T cells from cultured PBMCs, taken from culture after CMV antigen stimulation. The genes are TRBV4-3 and TRBJ2-4; the D gene is possibly TRBD2 (6 bases). The receptor comes from a human donor in good health (CMV status not recorded). Some clones in this sample may be carry-over from other donors' samples. The CDR3 reads CASSQDRGTEEGLGKNIQYF. The CDR3 region has the DNA TGCGCCAGCAGCCAAGATCGGGGGACTGAGGAGGGGTTAGGCAAAAACATTCAGTACTTC.